The 23 T cell receptor beta chains below all came from one sample that was sequenced in a study of cytomegalovirus exposure and HLA in healthy donors. PCR amplification relied on 60 Vbeta primers (plus 13 Jbeta primers). Profiling relied on immunoSEQ multiplex PCR, and the TCRdb table lists in-frame clones only, not all of them. The top ten clones hold nearly 6% of a sample with 50,000 to 70,000 clones, over 75% of them seen once. Sequencing was performed on PBMCs. The receptors derive from a male donor in good health and CMV-seronegative.

V is TRBV19 and J is TRBJ2-1, with TRBD2 matching 16 bases. CDR1 is LNHDA and CDR2 is SQIVND in the germline V gene (reference sequence). The CDR3 has 15 residues. The ends lost 3 bases at V and 10 bases at J; junction bases unmatched: 3. CDR3 coding DNA: TGTGCCAGTAGTATGGGGACTAGCGGGGGGGCCGAGCAGTTCTTC. Its protein product is CASSMGTSGGAEQFF.

The rearrangement uses TRBV19 and TRBJ1-4; possible D gene TRBD1, 5 bases. The V and J ends lost 8 bases and 13 bases respectively, with 20 bases between them. Germline loops: CDR1 LNHDA, CDR2 SQIVND (reference sequence). The CDR3 spans 13 residues. The chain's CDR3 is CASWRGASHGLFF. Written as DNA, the CDR3 is TGTGCCAGTTGGCGTGGGGCCAGCCATGGACTGTTTTTT.

Of note for this clone: Given the absence of the conserved phenylalanine or tryptophan at the CDR3 end, a read error is likely. The chain is built from TRBV30 and TRBJ1-1; D unresolved. Trimming shortened V by 4 bases and J by 1 base, and 7 bases separated the two germline ends. Germline loops: CDR1 GTSNPN, CDR2 SVGIG (reference sequence). The CDR3 loop spans 12 amino acids. The CDR3 bases are TGTGCCTGGAATCAGAGGAACACTGAAGCTTTCCTT. Translation: CAWNQRNTEAFL.

The V call is TRBV28, the J call TRBJ1-2; 7 nucleotides align to TRBD1. CDR3 size: 14 residues. Looked up from germline, CDR1 is MDHEN and CDR2 is SYDVKM. With V trimmed by 7 bases and J by 2 bases, 7 bases remained unmatched. The CDR3 coding sequence is TGTGCCAGCACCAGGACAGGACCAAACTATGGCTACACCTTC. Protein: CASTRTGPNYGYTF.

The chain links TRBV18 to TRBJ2-5; D not resolved. Germline V gene sequence: CDR1 KGHSH, CDR2 LQKENI. This CDR3 contains 15 residues. Trimming took off 6 bases at V and 1 base at J, with 15 bases between the two ends. The CDR3: CASSYTGLAQETQYF. The CDR3 DNA is TGTGCCAGCTCCTACACTGGGTTAGCCCAAGAGACCCAGTACTTC.

This rearrangement joins TRBV4-3 to TRBJ1-2, with TRBD1 identical over 10 bases. This CDR3 region has 14 residues. The ends lost 1 base at V and 6 bases at J; junction bases unmatched: 2. Germline V lookup: CDR1 LGHNA, CDR2 YSLEER. The CDR3 loop reads CASSQADRGNGYTF. Here the CDR3 DNA reads TGCGCCAGCAGCCAAGCGGACAGGGGGAATGGCTACACCTTC.

This chain joins TRBV19 and TRBJ1-4; 7 bases line up with TRBD1. The junction had 7 bases not matched to a gene; V was cut back by 4 bases and J by 8 bases. This CDR3 is 14 amino acids long. CDR1 is LNHDA and CDR2 is SQIVND in the germline V gene (reference sequence). The CDR3 here is CASSTTGDGEKLFF. DNA of the CDR3: TGTGCCAGTAGTACTACAGGGGATGGGGAAAAACTGTTTTTT.

This sequence joins TRBV6-1 and TRBJ1-3; 8 positions match TRBD1. The CDR3 has 16 residues. The germline V gene encodes CDR1 MNHNS and CDR2 SASEGT. The junction had 4 bases not matched to a gene; V was cut back by 0 bases and J by 3 bases. Here the CDR3 DNA reads TGTGCCAGCAGTGAAGCGAAGGGGACAGGTGGAAACACCATATATTTT. Translation gives CASSEAKGTGGNTIYF.

J is TRBJ1-1 and V is TRBV7-8; maybe TRBD1 (5 bases). The CDR3 extends over 14 amino acids. Trimming cost V 4 bases and J 5 bases, with 14 bases left between them. The V gene's germline CDR1 is SGHVS and CDR2 FQNEAQ. This CDR3 reads CASSYGPGGTEAFF. The CDR3 DNA follows: TGTGCCAGCAGCTATGGACCGGGGGGTACTGAAGCTTTCTTT.

V usage is TRBV4-1 and J usage is TRBJ2-2; D might be TRBD1 (5 bases). The CDR3 length is 16 residues. Germline loops: CDR1 MGHRA, CDR2 YSYEKL. V lost 0 bases and J 6 bases, leaving 14 bases between the germline ends. The CDR3 here is CASSQDSAGYPGELFF. The DNA of the CDR3 is TGCGCCAGCAGCCAAGATAGTGCAGGGTACCCCGGGGAGCTGTTTTTT.

The chain carries TRBV6-6 and TRBJ2-1, with 9 bases fitting TRBD2. This CDR3 contains 14 residues. Germline-derived CDR1 and CDR2 are MNHNY and SVGAGI (reference sequence). V lost 9 bases, J lost 4 bases, and 7 bases stayed unmatched. In nucleotides, the CDR3 is TGTGCCAGTTTAGCGGGGGAATCGTACAATGAGCAGTTCTTC. This translates into CASLAGESYNEQFF.

The rearrangement links TRBV18 to TRBJ1-2, with 10 bases that match TRBD1. The ends lost 2 bases at V and 7 bases at J; junction bases unmatched: 7. There are 15 residues in the CDR3. CDR1 is KGHSH and CDR2 is LQKENI in the germline V gene. CDR3 protein: CASSPEGQGSGGYTF. The CDR3 nucleotides read TGTGCCAGCTCACCAGAGGGACAGGGGTCAGGTGGCTACACCTTC.

The chain employs TRBV7-9 and TRBJ2-2; tentatively, D is TRBD1 (6 bases). The CDR3 covers 15 residues. V was shortened by 5 bases and J by 2 bases, with 12 bases between the two germline ends. CDR1 is SEHNR and CDR2 is FQNEAQ in the germline V gene (reference sequence). CDR3 coding DNA: TGTGCCAGCAGCCATCCACAGGGTAACACCGGGGAGCTGTTTTTT. This sequence encodes CASSHPQGNTGELFF.

V gene TRBV6-6 combines with J gene TRBJ1-1, with 9 bases that match TRBD1. The V gene end was trimmed by 8 bases and the J gene end by 4 bases; junction bases not matched to a gene: 2. The CDR3 contains 12 residues. The germline CDR1 and CDR2 sequences are MNHNY and SVGAGI (reference sequence). The CDR3 nucleotides read TGTGCCAGCCGGACAGGGGCCACTGAAGCTTTCTTT. Amino acids: CASRTGATEAFF.

The chain is built from TRBV4-3 and TRBJ1-1; D remains unclear. CDR1 and CDR2 from the germline V gene are LGHNA and YSLEER. The CDR3 loop spans 15 amino acids. V lost 3 bases to trimming and J lost 0 bases, with 11 bases between them. DNA for the CDR3: TGCGCCAGCAGCCAGGCTGCAGGAATGAACACTGAAGCTTTCTTT. As protein: CASSQAAGMNTEAFF.

The J gene is TRBJ2-2, the V gene TRBV7-2; TRBD2 aligns across 10 bases. The length of the CDR3 is 17 residues. Germline values: CDR1 SGHTA, CDR2 FQGNSA. The V and J ends lost 1 base and 8 bases, in that order; junction bases with no gene match: 10. The CDR3 is CASSLVWLAGAGGELFF. The CDR3, as DNA: TGTGCCAGCAGCTTAGTATGGCTAGCGGGGGCAGGGGGGGAGCTGTTTTTT.

This clone was found a few times. The CDR3 here is CASSLGHRQGAGETQYF. The CDR3 region has the DNA TGTGCCAGCAGCTTAGGCCACCGACAGGGGGCAGGAGAGACCCAGTACTTC. This chain uses TRBV7-9 with TRBJ2-5, with 10 bases aligning to TRBD1. Germline V CDR1 and CDR2: SEHNR, FQNEAQ (reference sequence). The CDR3 runs to 17 residues. V shed 1 base, J shed 4 bases, and the junction held 9 bases outside the gene matches.

This rearrangement joins TRBV7-9 to TRBJ1-4; D uncertain. Deletions cut 2 bases from V and 14 bases from J, with 12 bases between. The CDR3 spans 12 residues. From germline, CDR1 is SEHNR and CDR2 FQNEAQ (reference sequence). The DNA for the CDR3 is TGTGCCAGCAGCTTACAGTCCCTCCTGCTGTTTTTT. Protein: CASSLQSLLLFF.

The J gene is TRBJ1-5, the V gene TRBV7-2; 10 bases agree with TRBD1. The CDR3 runs 19 residues. The germline gives CDR1 SGHTA, CDR2 FQGNSA. Trimming cost V 5 bases and J 0 bases; bases outside gene matches: 13. For the CDR3, the DNA is TGTGCCAGCAGCCCTGGGACAGGGGAAGTGGGGTTTAGCAATCAGCCCCAGCATTTT. Encoded protein: CASSPGTGEVGFSNQPQHF.

The chain joins TRBV5-6 to TRBJ2-2, with 8 bases aligning to TRBD1. With V trimmed by 1 base and J by 4 bases, 9 bases remained unmatched. The CDR3 extends over 17 amino acids. Per germline, CDR1 SGHDT and CDR2 YYEEEE. CDR3 in DNA: TGTGCCAGCAGCTTGAGGAAAGCCACAGGGGGCACCGGGGAGCTGTTTTTT. Translating gives CASSLRKATGGTGELFF.

The chain couples TRBV19 to TRBJ1-5; 8 positions agree with TRBD1. The germline CDR1 and CDR2 sequences are LNHDA and SQIVND (reference sequence). The CDR3 totals 16 residues. J gave up 5 bases and V 5 bases, and 11 bases lay outside the gene matches. The CDR3 nucleotides read TGTGCCAGTAGTCCTAGGACAGGGCTACTCGATCAGCCCCAGCATTTT. Its translation is CASSPRTGLLDQPQHF.

The J gene is TRBJ2-2, the V gene TRBV11-2; 8 bases are a match to TRBD1. The V segment lost 4 bases and the J segment 4 bases; nucleotides outside the gene matches: 8. The germline V gene encodes CDR1 SGHAT and CDR2 FQNNGV. The CDR3 consists of 16 residues. In DNA, the CDR3 is TGTGCCAGCAGCTCAGACAGACAGGGGCCCACCGGGGAGCTGTTTTTT. Protein: CASSSDRQGPTGELFF.

V gene TRBV7-9 combines with J gene TRBJ1-3; no clear D. This CDR3 comprises 15 residues. The germline V gene has CDR1 SEHNR and CDR2 FQNEAQ (reference sequence). V was pared by 4 bases and J by 2 bases, with 12 bases between. CDR3 amino acids: CASSSPREAGNTIYF. CDR3 sequence (DNA): TGTGCCAGCAGCTCCCCCCGGGAAGCTGGAAACACCATATATTTT.